The present entry profiles one T cell receptor (beta chain) with its context. This CDR3 is built from 16 residues. V lost 5 bases and J lost 8; bases outside the gene matches: 14. CDR1 and CDR2 (germline): SGHTA, FQGNSA. Sequencing was performed with immunoSEQ multiplex PCR; in TCRdb, only in-frame clones are kept and a portion is missing. The sample carries approximately 240,000 clones, less than 90% recorded once. The data were obtained in a study of blood T cell repertoires in COVID-19. Material: PBMCs or T cells enriched from blood (not recorded which). This receptor was obtained from a woman aged 45-65 years in a cohort exposed to, infected with or recovered from COVID-19 (not recorded which). V is TRBV7-2 and J is TRBJ1-2, with TRBD1 matching over 10 bases. CDR3 DNA: TGTGCCAGCAGCCCCAACATCGTCGGGACAGGGGTAGGCTACACCTTC. Amino acid sequence: CASSPNIVGTGVGYTF.